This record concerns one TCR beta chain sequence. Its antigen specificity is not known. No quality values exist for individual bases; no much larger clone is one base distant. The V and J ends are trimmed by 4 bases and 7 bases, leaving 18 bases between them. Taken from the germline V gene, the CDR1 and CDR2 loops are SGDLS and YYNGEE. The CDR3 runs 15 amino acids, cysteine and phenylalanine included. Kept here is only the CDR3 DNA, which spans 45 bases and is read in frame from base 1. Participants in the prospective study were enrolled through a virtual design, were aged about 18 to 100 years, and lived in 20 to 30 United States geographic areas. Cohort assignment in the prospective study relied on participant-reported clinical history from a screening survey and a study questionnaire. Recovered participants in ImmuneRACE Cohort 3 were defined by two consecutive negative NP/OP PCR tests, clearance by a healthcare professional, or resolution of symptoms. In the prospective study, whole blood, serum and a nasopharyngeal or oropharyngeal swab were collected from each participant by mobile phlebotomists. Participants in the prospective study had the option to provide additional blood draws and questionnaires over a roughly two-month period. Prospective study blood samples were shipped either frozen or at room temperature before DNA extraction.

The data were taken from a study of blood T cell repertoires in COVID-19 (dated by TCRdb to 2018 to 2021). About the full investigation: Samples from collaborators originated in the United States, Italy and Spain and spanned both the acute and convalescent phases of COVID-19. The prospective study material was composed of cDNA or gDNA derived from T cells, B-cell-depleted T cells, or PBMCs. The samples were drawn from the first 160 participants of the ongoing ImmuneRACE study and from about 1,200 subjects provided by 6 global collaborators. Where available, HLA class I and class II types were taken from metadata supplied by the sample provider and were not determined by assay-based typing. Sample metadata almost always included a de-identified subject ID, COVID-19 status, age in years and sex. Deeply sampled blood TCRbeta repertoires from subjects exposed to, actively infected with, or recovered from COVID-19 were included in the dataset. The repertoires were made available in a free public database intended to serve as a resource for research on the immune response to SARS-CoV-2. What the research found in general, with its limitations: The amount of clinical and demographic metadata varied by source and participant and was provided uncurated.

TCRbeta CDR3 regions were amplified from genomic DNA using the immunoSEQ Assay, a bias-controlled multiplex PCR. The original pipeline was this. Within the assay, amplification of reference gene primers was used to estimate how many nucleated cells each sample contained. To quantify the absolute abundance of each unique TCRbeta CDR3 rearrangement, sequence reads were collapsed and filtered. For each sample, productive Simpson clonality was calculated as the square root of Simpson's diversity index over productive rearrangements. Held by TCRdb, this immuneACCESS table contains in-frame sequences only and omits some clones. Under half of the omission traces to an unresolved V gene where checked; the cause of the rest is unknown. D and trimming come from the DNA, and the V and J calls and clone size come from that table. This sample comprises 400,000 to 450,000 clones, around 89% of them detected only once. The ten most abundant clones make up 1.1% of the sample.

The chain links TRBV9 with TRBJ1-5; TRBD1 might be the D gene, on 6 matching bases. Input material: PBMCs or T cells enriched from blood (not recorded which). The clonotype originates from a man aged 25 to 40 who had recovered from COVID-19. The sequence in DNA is TGTGCCAGCAGCCCGGGACACGGGCTAGGCCAGCCCCAGCATTTT. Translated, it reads CASSPGHGLGQPQHF.